This T cell receptor beta chain was captured by sequencing in a study of blood T cell repertoires in COVID-19. Study-wide background: Sites across the United States, Italy and Spain contributed samples from acute and convalescent COVID-19. The cDNA or gDNA used as material had been derived from T cells, B-cell-depleted T cells, or PBMCs.

In the original processing: Nucleated cell number was recorded as an estimate derived from reference gene primer amplification. Repertoires were generated with immunoSEQ multiplex PCR, while TCRdb's copy carries only in-frame clones and drops some. The V and J calls and clone size come from that table; D and trimming were worked out from the DNA. The sample shows about 81,000 clones, roughly 80% of them seen only once. V shed 2 bases and J 5 bases; nucleotides not matched to a gene: 10. The CDR3 runs 16 residues. Per the germline V gene, CDR1 is SGHRS and CDR2 is YFSETQ. This sequence was found in a human donor in a cohort sampled during active COVID-19. The rearrangement joins TRBV5-1 to TRBJ2-7; the match to TRBD1 covers 10 bases. What was sequenced was peripheral blood. The CDR3 DNA sequence: TGCGCCAGCAGCTTTATTCTGACAGGGGGCAGGGACGAGCAGTACTTC. It is translated as CASSFILTGGRDEQYF.